The sequence of this T cell receptor beta chain was determined in a study of cytomegalovirus exposure and HLA in healthy donors. Study context: An analysis done earlier identified about 100 million unique TCR beta sequences from about 179 million T cells. Study results and caveats: For TCR beta chains, V- and J-gene trimming was later linked to a missense DCLRE1C variant.

The PCR used 60 Vbeta and 13 Jbeta primers. The data were produced by immunoSEQ multiplex PCR, yet TCRdb's version contains in-frame clones alone and is incomplete. Here the sample spans around 77,000 clones, more than 75% being singletons. Trimming took 5 bases from V and 0 from J; bases not matched to a gene: 7. The CDR3 loop spans 16 amino acids. The V gene's germline CDR1 is SGHVS and CDR2 FQNEAQ. In the case of this clone: Its antigen is undetermined.

Sequencing was carried out using PBMCs. This TCR was sampled from a man in his forties or fifties in good health and CMV-seronegative. The V and J genes are TRBV7-8 and TRBJ1-5; TRBD1 agrees at 7 bases. In nucleotides, the CDR3 is TGTGCCAGCAGCGTCTGGGACAGCTATAGCAATCAGCCCCAGCATTTT. Its protein is CASSVWDSYSNQPQHF.